The 9 T cell receptor beta chains presented below share a single source sample, sequenced in a study of T cells after yellow fever vaccination. TCRdb passed the 5' RACE reads through MiXCR, listing each CDR3 protein once. The sample yields some 500,000 distinct CDR3 sequences, about 14% seen once. Sequencing was performed on PBMCs, taken on the day of the yellow fever booster vaccination. All receptors come from a man in his thirties or forties who received the YFV17D yellow fever vaccine.

This chain connects TRBV5-1 to TRBJ2-3, with a weak D call TRBD2 (5 bases). In germline, CDR1 is SGHRS, CDR2 YFSETQ. The V end was cut by 0 bases, the J end by 6 bases, with 14 bases between. This CDR3 is 15 amino acids long. CDR3 region: CASSLDRGPLDTQYF. CDR3 DNA: TGCGCCAGCAGCTTGGACCGGGGTCCTTTGGATACGCAGTATTTT. Combining the CDR3 with reference TRBV5-1 and TRBJ2-3 gives the whole variable domain KAGVTQTPRYLIKTRGQQVTLSCSPISGHRSVSWYQQTPGQGLQFLFEYFSETQRNKGNFPGRFSGRQFSNSRSEMNVSTLELGDSALYLCASSLDRGPLDTQYFGPGTRLTVL.

The V gene is TRBV5-6, the J gene TRBJ2-7, with TRBD1 as a possible D gene (6 bases). The CDR3 spans 12 residues. Trimming cost V 5 bases and J 5 bases, with 11 bases left between them. The germline gives CDR1 SGHDT, CDR2 YYEEEE. In DNA, the CDR3 is TGTGCCAGCAGGGGTAGGGGGAACGAGCAGTACTTC. It is translated as CASRGRGNEQYF.

V and J are TRBV20-1 and TRBJ2-7; the D gene is possibly TRBD1 (6 bases). CDR3 size: 11 residues. Germline lookup yields CDR1 DFQATT and CDR2 SNEGSKA (reference sequence). V was shortened by 5 bases and J by 9 bases, with 14 bases between the two germline ends. CDR3 region: CSAVGQIVQYF. The CDR3 DNA reads TGCAGTGCTGTCGGACAGATCGTGCAGTACTTC.

This clonotype was observed a handful of times. The chain has TRBV20-1 and TRBJ1-4; 8 nucleotides align to TRBD1. Germline CDR1 reads DFQATT; CDR2 reads SNEGSKA (reference sequence). V lost 0 bases and J lost 1; bases outside the gene matches: 1. This CDR3 is 15 amino acids long. This chain's CDR3 is CSARDRGRTNEKLFF. In nucleotides, the CDR3 is TGCAGTGCTAGAGACAGGGGGCGAACTAATGAAAAACTGTTTTTT.

This clonotype was seen a handful of times. The gene calls are TRBV6-5 and TRBJ2-1; the D gene is possibly TRBD2 (7 bases). V lost 2 bases and J lost 8, with 16 bases in between. The CDR3 has 15 residues. CDR1 and CDR2 from the germline V gene are MNHEY and SVGAGI. The CDR3 loop reads CASSYGVSGGHEQFF. The CDR3 DNA reads as TGTGCCAGCAGTTACGGGGTTTCGGGGGGCCATGAGCAGTTCTTC.

The V call is TRBV23-1, the J call TRBJ2-7; no firm D call. TRBV23-1 is placed among ORFs of uncertain function. Deletions cut 6 bases from V and 3 bases from J, with 12 bases between. The CDR3 totals 13 residues. The CDR3 coding sequence is TGCGCCAGCAGACGGACGAAAGACTACGAGCAGTACTTC. Translating it yields CASRRTKDYEQYF.

This clonotype has more than one count but fewer than ten. V usage is TRBV11-1 and J usage is TRBJ2-4; weak D call: TRBD1 (5 bases). CDR3 length equals 20 residues. Germline V gives CDR1 SGHAT, CDR2 FQDESV (reference sequence). Trimming pared 5 bases from V and 0 bases from J, leaving 26 bases between. The CDR3: CASSQAVSGKVSLAKNIQYF. CDR3 nucleotide sequence: TGTGCCAGCAGCCAGGCGGTGTCAGGGAAGGTGTCGCTAGCCAAAAACATTCAGTACTTC.

V usage is TRBV28 and J usage is TRBJ2-7, with 10 positions matching TRBD2. The CDR3 has 16 residues. Germline V gives CDR1 MDHEN, CDR2 SYDVKM. Trimming cost V 1 base and J 5 bases; bases outside gene matches: 8. CDR3 coding DNA: TGTGCCAGCAGTTTATTAACTAGCGGGAAGCACCACGAGCAGTACTTC. It encodes CASSLLTSGKHHEQYF.

The chain recombines TRBV20-1 with TRBJ2-7; TRBD2 might be the D (6 bases). The ends were cut back, 5 bases at V and 4 bases at J, with 15 bases in the middle. Germline loops: CDR1 DFQATT, CDR2 SNEGSKA (reference sequence). The CDR3 is made up of 13 amino acids. The CDR3 loop is CSALEGGRYEQYF. The CDR3 nucleotides are TGCAGTGCTTTAGAGGGAGGTCGGTACGAGCAGTACTTC.